This T cell receptor (beta chain) was documented in a study of T cell responses to AZD1222 COVID-19 vaccine. Overall study results and limits: Spike-wide vaccine-associated CD4 TCRs dominated at 160-218 and 743-854. It was only 6 or 7 AZD1222 recipients who were seropositive at baseline. After two AZD1222 doses, spike-specific TCR breadth and depth rose versus day 0.

CDR3 length equals 16 residues. V was pared by 6 bases and J by 0 bases, with 17 bases between. Per the germline V gene, CDR1 is ENHRY and CDR2 is SYGVKD. TCRdb keeps only in-frame clones here, not all; method: immunoSEQ multiplex PCR. The repertoire has tens of thousands of clones, 80% to 95% of them found once; the top ten carry about 3%. To note about this clone: The antigen is not known.

The TCR originated in an adult who received the AZD1222 COVID-19 vaccine. This sample comprised peripheral blood, obtained 28 days after the second AZD1222 dose. The rearrangement uses TRBV10-3 and TRBJ1-2; D uncertain. For the CDR3, the DNA is TGTGCCATCAGAGCGGATCTGGCGGAAGCTAACTATGGCTACACCTTC. Its protein is CAIRADLAEANYGYTF.